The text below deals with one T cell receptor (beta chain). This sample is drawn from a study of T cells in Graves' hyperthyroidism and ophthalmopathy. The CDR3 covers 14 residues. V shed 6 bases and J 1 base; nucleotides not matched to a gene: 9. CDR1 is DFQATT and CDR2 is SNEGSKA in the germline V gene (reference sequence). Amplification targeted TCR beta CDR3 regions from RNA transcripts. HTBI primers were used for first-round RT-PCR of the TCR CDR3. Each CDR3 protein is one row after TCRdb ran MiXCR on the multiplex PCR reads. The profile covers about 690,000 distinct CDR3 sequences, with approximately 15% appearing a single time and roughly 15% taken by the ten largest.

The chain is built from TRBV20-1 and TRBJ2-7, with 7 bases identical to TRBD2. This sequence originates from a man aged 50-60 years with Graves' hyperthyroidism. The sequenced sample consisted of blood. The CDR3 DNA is TGCAGTGCCAACGGCGGGAGAGCTTCCTACGAGCAGTACTTC. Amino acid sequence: CSANGGRASYEQYF.